Sequencing of this T cell receptor (beta chain) was carried out in a study of shared T cell receptors in the human thymus. V was clipped by 5 bases and J by 9 bases; unmatched bases: 7. CDR1 is SGDLS and CDR2 is YYNGEE in the germline V gene. CDR3 length: 14 amino acids. Sequenced by immunoSEQ multiplex PCR; TCRdb stores in-frame clones only, minus some. This table has hundreds of thousands of clones, 70% to 90% appearing once. The sample was also linked to a second study, of human thymus T cells.

This sequence originates from a girl under three years old with a congenital heart defect. The specimen was thymocytes. V and J are TRBV9 and TRBJ1-4, with TRBD1 matching 10 bases. CDR3 nucleotide sequence: TGTGCCAGCAGTCGGGGGGACAGGGGTAAAAAACTGTTTTTT. Encoded protein: CASSRGDRGKKLFF.